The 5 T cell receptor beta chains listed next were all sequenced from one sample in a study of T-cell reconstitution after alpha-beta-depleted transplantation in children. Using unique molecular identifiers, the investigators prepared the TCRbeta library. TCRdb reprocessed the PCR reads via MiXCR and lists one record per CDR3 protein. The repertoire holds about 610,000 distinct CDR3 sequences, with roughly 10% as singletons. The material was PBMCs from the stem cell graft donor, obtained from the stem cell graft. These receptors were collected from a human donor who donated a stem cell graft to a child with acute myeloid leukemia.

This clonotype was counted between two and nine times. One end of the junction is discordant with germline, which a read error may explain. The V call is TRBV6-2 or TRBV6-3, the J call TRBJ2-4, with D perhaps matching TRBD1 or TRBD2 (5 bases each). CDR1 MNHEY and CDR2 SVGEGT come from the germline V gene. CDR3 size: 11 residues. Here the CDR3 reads CASGTGTAVSF. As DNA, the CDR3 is TGTGCCAGCGGGACGGGGACCGCGGTCTCCTTC.

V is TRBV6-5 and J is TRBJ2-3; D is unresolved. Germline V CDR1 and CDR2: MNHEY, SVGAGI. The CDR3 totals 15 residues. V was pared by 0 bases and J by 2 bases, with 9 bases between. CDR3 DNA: TGTGCCAGCAGTTACTCAAGGCAGCCCACAGATACGCAGTATTTT. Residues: CASSYSRQPTDTQYF.

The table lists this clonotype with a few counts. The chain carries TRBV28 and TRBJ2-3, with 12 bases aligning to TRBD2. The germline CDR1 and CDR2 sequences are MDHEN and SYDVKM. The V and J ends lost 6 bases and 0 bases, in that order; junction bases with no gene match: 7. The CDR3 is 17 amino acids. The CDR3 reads CASSSGLAGSSTDTQYF. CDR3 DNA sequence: TGTGCCAGCAGCTCGGGACTAGCGGGTTCGAGCACAGATACGCAGTATTTT.

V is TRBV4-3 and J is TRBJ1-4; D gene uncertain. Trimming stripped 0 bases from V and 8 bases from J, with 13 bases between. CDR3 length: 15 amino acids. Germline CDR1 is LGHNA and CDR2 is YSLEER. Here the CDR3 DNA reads TGCGCCAGCAGCCAAGAAGGAGATTTCAGAGAAAAACTGTTTTTT. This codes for CASSQEGDFREKLFF.

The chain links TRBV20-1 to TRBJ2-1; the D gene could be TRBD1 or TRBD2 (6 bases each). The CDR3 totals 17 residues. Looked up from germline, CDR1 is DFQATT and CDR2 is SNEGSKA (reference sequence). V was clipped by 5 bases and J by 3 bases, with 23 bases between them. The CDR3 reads CSAHVRGRRDNYNEQFF. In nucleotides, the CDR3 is TGCAGTGCTCACGTCCGGGGGAGGCGGGACAACTACAATGAGCAGTTCTTC.